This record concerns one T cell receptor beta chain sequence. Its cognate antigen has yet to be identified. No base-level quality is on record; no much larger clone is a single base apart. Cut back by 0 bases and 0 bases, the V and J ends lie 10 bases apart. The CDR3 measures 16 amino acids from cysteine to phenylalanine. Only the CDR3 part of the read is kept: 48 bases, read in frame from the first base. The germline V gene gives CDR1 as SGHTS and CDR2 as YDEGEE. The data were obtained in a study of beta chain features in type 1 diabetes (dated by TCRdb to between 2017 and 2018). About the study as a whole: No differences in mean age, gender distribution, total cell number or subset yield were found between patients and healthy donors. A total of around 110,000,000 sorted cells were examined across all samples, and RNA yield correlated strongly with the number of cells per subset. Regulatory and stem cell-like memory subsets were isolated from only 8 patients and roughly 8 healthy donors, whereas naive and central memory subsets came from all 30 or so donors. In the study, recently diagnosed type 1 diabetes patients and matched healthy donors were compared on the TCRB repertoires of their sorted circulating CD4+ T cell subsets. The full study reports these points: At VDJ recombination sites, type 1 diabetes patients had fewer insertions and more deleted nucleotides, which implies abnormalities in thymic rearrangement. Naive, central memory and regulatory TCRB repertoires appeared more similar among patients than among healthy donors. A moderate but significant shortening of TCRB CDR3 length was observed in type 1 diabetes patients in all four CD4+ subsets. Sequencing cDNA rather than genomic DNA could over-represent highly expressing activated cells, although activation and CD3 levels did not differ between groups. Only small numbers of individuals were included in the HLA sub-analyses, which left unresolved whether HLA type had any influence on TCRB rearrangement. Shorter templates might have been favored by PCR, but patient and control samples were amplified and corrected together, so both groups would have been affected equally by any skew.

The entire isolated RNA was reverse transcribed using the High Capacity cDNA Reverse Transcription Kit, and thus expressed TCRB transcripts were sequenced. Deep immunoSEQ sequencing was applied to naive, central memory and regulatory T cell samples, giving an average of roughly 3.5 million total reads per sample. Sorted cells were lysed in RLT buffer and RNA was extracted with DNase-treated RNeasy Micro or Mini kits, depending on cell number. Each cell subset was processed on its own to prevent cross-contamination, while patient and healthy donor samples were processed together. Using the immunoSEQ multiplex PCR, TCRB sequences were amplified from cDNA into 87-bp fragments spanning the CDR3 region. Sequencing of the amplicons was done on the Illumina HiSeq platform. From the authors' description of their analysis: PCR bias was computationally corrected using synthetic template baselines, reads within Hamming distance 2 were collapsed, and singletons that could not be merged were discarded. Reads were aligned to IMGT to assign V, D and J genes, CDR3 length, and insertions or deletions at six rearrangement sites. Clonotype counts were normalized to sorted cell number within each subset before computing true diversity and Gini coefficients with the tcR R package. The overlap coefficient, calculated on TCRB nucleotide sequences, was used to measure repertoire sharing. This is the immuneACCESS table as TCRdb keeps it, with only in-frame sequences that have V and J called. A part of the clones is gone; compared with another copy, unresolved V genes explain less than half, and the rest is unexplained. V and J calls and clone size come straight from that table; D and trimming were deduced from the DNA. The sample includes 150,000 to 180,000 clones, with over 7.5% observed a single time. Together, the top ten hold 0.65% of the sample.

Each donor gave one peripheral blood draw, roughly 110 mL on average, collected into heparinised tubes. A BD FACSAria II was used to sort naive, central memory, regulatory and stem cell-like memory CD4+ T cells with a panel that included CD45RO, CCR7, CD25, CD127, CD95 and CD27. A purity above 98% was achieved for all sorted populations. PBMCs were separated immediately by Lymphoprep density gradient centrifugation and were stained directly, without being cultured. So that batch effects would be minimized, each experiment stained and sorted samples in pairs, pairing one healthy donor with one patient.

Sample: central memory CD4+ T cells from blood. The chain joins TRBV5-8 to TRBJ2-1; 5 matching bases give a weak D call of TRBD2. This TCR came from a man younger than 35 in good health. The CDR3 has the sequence CASSLDFGSSYNEQFF. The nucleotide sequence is TGTGCCAGCAGCTTGGATTTTGGGAGCTCCTACAATGAGCAGTTCTTC.